This record looks at one T cell receptor beta chain sequence and its context. V gave up 4 bases and J gave up 4 bases; unmatched junction bases: 5. The germline V gene has CDR1 SEHNR and CDR2 FQNEAQ (reference sequence). The CDR3 is 15 residues long. The sample is drawn from a study of control samples from healthy donors and cancer patients. The protocol was immunoSEQ multiplex PCR, while the TCRdb copy is restricted to in-frame clones and leaves out a portion. In the table there are 120,000 to 150,000 clones, approximately 93% of which are singletons. The rearrangement uses TRBV7-9 and TRBJ2-5, with 11 bases lining up with TRBD2. Material for sequencing was blood. The receptor's source is a man aged 18 to 30 in good health. The CDR3 region is CASSSSGGLRETQYF. In DNA, the CDR3 is TGTGCCAGCAGCTCTAGCGGGGGGTTGCGAGAGACCCAGTACTTC.